Listed below are T cell receptor beta chains from one sample, sequenced in a study of shared clonotypes between healthy human individuals. The repertoire was sequenced with immunoSEQ multiplex PCR; TCRdb's copy has only in-frame clones and lacks some. The repertoire holds about 1 million clones, approximately 72% seen once, with 1.4% in the top ten. The sequencing sample was made of memory CD4+ T cells sorted from blood. These receptors were obtained from a man aged 18 to 35 in good health. Both conserved end residues are part of each CDR3. The D gene is left open where the match is weak. Expanded clones get a size class; other rows say once, few or many, or leave the size out.

>TRBV7-8|TRBJ2-5|.|.
TGTGCCAGCAGCTTGAGTCCAGTATCTCGGGAGACCCAGTACTTC
CASSLSPVSRETQYF
>TRBV19|TRBJ2-3|.|.
TGTGCCAGTAGTAGGGCAGGGAGCACAGATACGCAGTATTTT
CASSRAGSTDTQYF
>TRBV6-5|TRBJ2-3|.|.
TGTGCCAGCAGTTACTCGATGGCTAGCGCAGATACGCAGTATTTT
CASSYSMASADTQYF
>TRBV14|TRBJ2-7|TRBD2|.
TGTGCCAGCAGCGTCTCGGGAGGGCGAGAGCAGTACTTC
CASSVSGGREQYF
>TRBV18|TRBJ2-7|TRBD2|once
TGTGCCAGCTCACCATCTACTAGCGGGAGTTACGAGCAGTACTTC
CASSPSTSGSYEQYF
>TRBV2|TRBJ2-6|.|.
TGTGCCAGCAGTGGATACAGTCCTGGGGCCAACGTCCTGACTTTC
CASSGYSPGANVLTF
>TRBV19|TRBJ2-2|.|.
TGTGCCACCAGGCCCCCTAGGGACACCGGGGAGCTGTTTTTT
CATRPPRDTGELFF
>TRBV19|TRBJ1-6|.|.
TGTGCCAGTAGTATATTTGGGGCTGGAAATTCACCCCTCCACTTT
CASSIFGAGNSPLHF
>TRBV18|TRBJ1-1|.|few
TGTGCCAGCTCACCACCTGACATGAACACTGAAGCTTTCTTT
CASSPPDMNTEAFF
>TRBV2|TRBJ1-2|.|.
TGTGCCAGCAGTCCTAAGAGCGGGCCAGGGAATAATGGCTACACCTTC
CASSPKSGPGNNGYTF
>TRBV27|TRBJ2-1|TRBD2|.
TGTGCCAGCATGCCACTAGCGGAAATTTCCTACAATGAGCAGTTCTTC
CASMPLAEISYNEQFF
>TRBV4-1|TRBJ2-1|.|once
TGCGCCAGCAGCCAAGCGGGCCTAGCCACCTACAATGAGCAGTTCTTC
CASSQAGLATYNEQFF
>TRBV6-5|TRBJ1-6|.|.
TGTGCCAGCAGTCAACGGCGGGGGTTGGGTTCACCCCTCCACTTT
CASSQRRGLGSPLHF